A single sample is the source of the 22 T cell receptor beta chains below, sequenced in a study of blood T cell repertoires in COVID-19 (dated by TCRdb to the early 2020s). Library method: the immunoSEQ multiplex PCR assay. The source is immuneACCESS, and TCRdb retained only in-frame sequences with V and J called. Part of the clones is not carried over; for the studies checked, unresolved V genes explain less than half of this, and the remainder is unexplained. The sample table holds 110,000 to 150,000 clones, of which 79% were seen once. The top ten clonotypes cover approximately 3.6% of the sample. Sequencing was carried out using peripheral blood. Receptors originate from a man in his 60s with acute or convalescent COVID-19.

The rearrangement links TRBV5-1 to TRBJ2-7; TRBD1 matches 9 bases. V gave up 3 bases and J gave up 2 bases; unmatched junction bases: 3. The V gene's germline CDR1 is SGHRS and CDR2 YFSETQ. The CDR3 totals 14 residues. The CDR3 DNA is TGCGCCAGCAGCTCCGGGACAGGGCCCTACGAGCAGTACTTC. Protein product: CASSSGTGPYEQYF.

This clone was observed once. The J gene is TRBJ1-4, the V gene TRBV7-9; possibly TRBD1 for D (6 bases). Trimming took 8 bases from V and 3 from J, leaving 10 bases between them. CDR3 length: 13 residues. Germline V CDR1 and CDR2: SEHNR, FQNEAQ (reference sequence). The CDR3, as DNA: TGTGCCAGCTCAGGGGCCCCTAATGAAAAACTGTTTTTT. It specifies CASSGAPNEKLFF. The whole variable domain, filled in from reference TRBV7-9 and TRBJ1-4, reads DTGVSQNPRHKITKRGQNVTFRCDPISEHNRLYWYRQTLGQGPEFLTYFQNEAQLEKSRLLSDRFSAERPKGSFSTLEIQRTEQGDSAMYLCASSGAPNEKLFFGSGTQLSVL.

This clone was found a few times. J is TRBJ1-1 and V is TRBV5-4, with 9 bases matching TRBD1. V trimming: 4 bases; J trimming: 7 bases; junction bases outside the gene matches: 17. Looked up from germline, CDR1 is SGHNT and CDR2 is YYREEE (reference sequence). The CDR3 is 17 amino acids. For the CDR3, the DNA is TGTGCCAGCAGCCCAGGACAGGGGCGGGGAAACCCCCGTGAAGCTTTCTTT. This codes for CASSPGQGRGNPREAFF.

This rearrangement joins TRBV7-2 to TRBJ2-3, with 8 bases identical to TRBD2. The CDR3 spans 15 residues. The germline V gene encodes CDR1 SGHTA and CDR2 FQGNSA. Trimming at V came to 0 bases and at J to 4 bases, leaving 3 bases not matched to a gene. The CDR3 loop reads CASSLAGAGADTQYF. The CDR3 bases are TGTGCCAGCAGCTTAGCGGGAGCGGGGGCAGATACGCAGTATTTT.

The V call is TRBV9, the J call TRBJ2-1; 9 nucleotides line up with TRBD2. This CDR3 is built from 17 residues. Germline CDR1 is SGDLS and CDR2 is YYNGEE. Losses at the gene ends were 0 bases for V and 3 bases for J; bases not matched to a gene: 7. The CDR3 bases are TGTGCCAGCAGCGTAGCCCCAGCGGGAGGTCTCTACAATGAGCAGTTCTTC. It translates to CASSVAPAGGLYNEQFF. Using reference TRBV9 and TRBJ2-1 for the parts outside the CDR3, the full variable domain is DSGVTQTPKHLITATGQRVTLRCSPRSGDLSVYWYQQSLDQGLQFLIQYYNGEERAKGNILERFSAQQFPDLHSELNLSSLELGDSALYFCASSVAPAGGLYNEQFFGPGTRLTVL.

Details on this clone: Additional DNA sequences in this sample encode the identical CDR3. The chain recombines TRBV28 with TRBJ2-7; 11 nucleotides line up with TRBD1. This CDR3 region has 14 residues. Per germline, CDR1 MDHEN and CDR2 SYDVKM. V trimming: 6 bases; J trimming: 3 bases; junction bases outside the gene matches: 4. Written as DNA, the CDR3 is TGTGCCAGCAGGACCGGGACAGGGGGCTACGAGCAGTACTTC. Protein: CASRTGTGGYEQYF. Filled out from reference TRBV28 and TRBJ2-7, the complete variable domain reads DVKVTQSSRYLVKRTGEKVFLECVQDMDHENMFWYRQDPGLGLRLIYFSYDVKMKEKGDIPEGYSVSREKKERFSLILESASTNQTSMYLCASRTGTGGYEQYFGPGTRLTVT.

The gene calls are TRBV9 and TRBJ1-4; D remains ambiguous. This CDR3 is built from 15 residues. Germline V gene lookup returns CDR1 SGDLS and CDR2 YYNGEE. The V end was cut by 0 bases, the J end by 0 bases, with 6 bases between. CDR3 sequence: CASSVGAATNEKLFF. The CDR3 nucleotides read TGTGCCAGCAGCGTAGGGGCTGCAACTAATGAAAAACTGTTTTTT.

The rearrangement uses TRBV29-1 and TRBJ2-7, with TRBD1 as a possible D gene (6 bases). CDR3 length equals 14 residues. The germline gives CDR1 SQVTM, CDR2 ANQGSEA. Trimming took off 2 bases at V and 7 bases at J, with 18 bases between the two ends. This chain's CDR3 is CSVEKTGPPGEQYF. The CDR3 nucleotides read TGCAGCGTTGAAAAGACAGGACCTCCTGGGGAGCAGTACTTC.

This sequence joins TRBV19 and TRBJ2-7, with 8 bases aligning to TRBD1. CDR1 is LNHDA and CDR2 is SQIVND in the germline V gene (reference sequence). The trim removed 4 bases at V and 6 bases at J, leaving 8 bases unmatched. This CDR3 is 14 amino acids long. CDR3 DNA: TGTGCCAGTAGTACACGACAGGGGAGTACCGAGCAGTACTTC. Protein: CASSTRQGSTEQYF.

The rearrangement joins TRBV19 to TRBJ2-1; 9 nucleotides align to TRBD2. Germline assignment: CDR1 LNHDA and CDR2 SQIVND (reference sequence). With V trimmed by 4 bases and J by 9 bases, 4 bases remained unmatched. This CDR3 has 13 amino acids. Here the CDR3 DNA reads TGTGCCAGTAGTACCTTAGCGGGAGCTGAGCAGTTCTTC. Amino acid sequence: CASSTLAGAEQFF.

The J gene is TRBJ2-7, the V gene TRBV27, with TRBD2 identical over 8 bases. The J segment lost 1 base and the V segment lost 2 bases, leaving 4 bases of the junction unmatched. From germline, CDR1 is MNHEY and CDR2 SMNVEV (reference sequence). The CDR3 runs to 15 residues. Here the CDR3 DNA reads TGTGCCAGCAGTTTAGCCCCTAGCGGGTCCTACGAGCAGTACTTC. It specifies CASSLAPSGSYEQYF.

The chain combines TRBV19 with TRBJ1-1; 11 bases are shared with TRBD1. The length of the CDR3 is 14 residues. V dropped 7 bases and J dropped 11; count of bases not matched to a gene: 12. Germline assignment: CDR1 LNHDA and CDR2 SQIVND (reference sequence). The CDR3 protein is CASKDPGQGASAFF. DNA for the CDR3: TGTGCCAGTAAAGACCCCGGACAGGGGGCAAGTGCTTTCTTT.

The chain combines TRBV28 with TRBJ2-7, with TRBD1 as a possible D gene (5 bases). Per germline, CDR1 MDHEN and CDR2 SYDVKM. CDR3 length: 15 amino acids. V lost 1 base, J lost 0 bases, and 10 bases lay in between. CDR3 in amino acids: CASSLSGRASYEQYF. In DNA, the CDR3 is TGTGCCAGCAGTTTATCTGGCAGGGCCTCCTACGAGCAGTACTTC.

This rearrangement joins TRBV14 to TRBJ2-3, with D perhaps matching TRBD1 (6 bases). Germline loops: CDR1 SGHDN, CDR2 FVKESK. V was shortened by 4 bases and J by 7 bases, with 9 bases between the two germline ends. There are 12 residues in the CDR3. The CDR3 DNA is TGTGCCAGCAGCCCACAGGGTAATACGCAGTATTTT. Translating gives CASSPQGNTQYF.

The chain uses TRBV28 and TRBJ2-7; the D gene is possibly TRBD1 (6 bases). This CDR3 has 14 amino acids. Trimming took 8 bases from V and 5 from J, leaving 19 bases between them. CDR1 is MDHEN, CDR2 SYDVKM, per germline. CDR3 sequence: CASSLGGLGNEQYF. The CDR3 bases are TGTGCCAGCTCCCTTGGGGGCTTGGGCAACGAGCAGTACTTC.

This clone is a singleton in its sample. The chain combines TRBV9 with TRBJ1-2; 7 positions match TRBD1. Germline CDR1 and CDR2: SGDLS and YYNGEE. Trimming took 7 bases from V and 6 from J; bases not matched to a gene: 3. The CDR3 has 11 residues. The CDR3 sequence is CASSQGNGYTF. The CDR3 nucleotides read TGTGCCAGCTCACAGGGGAATGGCTACACCTTC. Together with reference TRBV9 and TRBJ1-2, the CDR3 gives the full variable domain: DSGVTQTPKHLITATGQRVTLRCSPRSGDLSVYWYQQSLDQGLQFLIQYYNGEERAKGNILERFSAQQFPDLHSELNLSSLELGDSALYFCASSQGNGYTFGSGTRLTVV.

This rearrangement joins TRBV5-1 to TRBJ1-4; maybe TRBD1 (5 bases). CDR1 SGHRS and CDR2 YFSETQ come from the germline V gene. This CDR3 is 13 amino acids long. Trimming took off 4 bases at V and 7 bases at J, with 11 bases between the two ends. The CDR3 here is CASSRTGGEKLFF. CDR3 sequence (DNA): TGCGCCAGCAGCCGTACGGGGGGTGAAAAACTGTTTTTT.

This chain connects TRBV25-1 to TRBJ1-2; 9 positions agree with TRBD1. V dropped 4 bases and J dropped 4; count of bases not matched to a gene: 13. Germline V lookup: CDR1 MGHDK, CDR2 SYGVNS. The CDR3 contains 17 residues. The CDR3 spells CASSAPGQGPSGYGYTF. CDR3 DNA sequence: TGTGCCAGCAGTGCCCCGGGACAGGGACCATCGGGCTATGGCTACACCTTC.

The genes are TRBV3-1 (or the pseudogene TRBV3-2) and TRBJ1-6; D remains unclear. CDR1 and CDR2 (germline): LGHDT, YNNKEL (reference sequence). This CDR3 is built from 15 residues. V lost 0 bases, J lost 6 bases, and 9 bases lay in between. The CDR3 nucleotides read TGTGCCAGCAGCCAAGAACGGAGCTTTAATTCACCCCTCCACTTT. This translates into CASSQERSFNSPLHF.

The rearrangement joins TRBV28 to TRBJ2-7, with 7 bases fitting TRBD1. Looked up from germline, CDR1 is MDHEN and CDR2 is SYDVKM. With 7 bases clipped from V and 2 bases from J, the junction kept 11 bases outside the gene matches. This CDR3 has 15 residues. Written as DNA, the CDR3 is TGTGCCAGCATCCAAACTAGGCAGGGGGCCTACGAGCAGTACTTC. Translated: CASIQTRQGAYEQYF.

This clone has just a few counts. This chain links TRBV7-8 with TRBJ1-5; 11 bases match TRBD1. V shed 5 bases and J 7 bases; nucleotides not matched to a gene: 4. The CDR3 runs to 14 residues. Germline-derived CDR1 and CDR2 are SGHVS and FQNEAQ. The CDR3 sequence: CASSPGTGGQPQHF. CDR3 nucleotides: TGTGCCAGCAGCCCAGGGACAGGGGGACAGCCCCAGCATTTT.

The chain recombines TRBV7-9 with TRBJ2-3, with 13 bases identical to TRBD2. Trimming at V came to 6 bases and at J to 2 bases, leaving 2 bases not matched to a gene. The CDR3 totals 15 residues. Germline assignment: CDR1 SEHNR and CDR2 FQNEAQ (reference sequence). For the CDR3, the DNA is TGTGCCAGCAGGGGACTAGCGGGGTACACAGATACGCAGTATTTT. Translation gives CASRGLAGYTDTQYF.